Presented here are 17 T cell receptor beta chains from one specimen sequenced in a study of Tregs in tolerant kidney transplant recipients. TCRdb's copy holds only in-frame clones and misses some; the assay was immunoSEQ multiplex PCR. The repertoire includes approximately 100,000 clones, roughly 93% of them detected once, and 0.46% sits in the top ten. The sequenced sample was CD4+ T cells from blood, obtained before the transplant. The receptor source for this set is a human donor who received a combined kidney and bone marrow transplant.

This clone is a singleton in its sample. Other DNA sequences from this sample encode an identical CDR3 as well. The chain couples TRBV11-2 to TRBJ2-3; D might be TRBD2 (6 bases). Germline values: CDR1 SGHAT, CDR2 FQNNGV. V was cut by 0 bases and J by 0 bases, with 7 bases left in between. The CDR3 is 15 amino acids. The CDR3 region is CASSLDGTSTDTQYF. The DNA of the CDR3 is TGTGCCAGCAGCTTAGACGGGACTAGCACAGATACGCAGTATTTT.

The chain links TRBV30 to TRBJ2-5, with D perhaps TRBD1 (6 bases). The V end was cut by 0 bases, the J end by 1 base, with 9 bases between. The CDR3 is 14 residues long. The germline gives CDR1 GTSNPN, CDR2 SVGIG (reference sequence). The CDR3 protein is CAWSVQGSQETQYF. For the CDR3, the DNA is TGTGCCTGGAGTGTACAGGGCAGCCAAGAGACCCAGTACTTC.

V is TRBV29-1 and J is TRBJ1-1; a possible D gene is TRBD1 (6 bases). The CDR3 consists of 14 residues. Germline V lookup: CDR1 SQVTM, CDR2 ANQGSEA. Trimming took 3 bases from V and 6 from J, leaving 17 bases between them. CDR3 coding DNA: TGCAGCGTTGATGTCTCGGGGGGCTTTGCTGAAGCTTTCTTT. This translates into CSVDVSGGFAEAFF.

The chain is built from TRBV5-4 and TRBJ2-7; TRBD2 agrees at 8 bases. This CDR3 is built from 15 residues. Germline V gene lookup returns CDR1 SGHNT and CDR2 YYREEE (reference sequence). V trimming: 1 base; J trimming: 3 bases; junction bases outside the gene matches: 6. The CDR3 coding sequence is TGTGCCAGCAGCTTGTCGGGAGGGGCCCTCTACGAGCAGTACTTC. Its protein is CASSLSGGALYEQYF.

CDR3 coding DNA: TGCGCCAGCAGCCAGGCCCCGGAACAGGTCAGTCGCACAGATACGCAGTATTTT. Translating it yields CASSQAPEQVSRTDTQYF. The V call is TRBV4-3, the J call TRBJ2-3; TRBD1 is a possible D gene (5 bases). The CDR3 consists of 18 residues. Trimming took off 3 bases at V and 1 base at J, with 20 bases between the two ends. The germline V gene has CDR1 LGHNA and CDR2 YSLEER.

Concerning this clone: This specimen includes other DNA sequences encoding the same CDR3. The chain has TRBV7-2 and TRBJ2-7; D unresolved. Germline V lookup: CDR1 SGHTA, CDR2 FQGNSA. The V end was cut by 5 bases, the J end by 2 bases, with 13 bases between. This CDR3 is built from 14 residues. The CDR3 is CASSPGAVTYEQYF. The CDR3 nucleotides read TGTGCCAGCAGCCCCGGCGCGGTCACCTACGAGCAGTACTTC.

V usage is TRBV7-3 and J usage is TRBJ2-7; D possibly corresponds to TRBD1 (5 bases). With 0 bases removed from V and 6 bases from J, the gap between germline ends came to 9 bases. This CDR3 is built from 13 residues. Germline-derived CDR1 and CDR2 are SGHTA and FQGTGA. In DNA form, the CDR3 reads TGTGCCAGCAGCTTAACCCCAGGGCTCGAGCAGTACTTC. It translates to CASSLTPGLEQYF.

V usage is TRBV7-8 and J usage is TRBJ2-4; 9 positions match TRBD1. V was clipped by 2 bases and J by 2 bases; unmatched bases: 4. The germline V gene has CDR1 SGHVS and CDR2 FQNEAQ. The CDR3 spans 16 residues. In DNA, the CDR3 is TGTGCCAGCAGCTTAAGGGACAGGGTTACCAAAAACATTCAGTACTTC. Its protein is CASSLRDRVTKNIQYF.

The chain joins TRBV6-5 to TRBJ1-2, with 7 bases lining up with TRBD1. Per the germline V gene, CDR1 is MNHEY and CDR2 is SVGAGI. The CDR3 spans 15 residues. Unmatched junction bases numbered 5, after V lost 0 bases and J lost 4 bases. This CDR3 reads CASSYSSRGSYGYTF. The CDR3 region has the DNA TGTGCCAGCAGTTACTCTTCCAGGGGGTCCTATGGCTACACCTTC.

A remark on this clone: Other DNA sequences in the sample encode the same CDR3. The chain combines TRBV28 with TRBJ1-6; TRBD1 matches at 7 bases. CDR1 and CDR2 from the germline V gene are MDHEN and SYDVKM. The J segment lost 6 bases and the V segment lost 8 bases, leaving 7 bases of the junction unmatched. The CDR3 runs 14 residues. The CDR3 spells CASEEGATNSPLHF. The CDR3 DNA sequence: TGTGCCAGCGAAGAGGGGGCTACTAATTCACCCCTCCACTTT.

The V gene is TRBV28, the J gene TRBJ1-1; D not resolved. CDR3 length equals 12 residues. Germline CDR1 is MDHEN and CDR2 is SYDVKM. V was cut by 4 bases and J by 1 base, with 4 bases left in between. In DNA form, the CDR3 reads TGTGCCAGCAGTTCCAGGAACACTGAAGCTTTCTTT. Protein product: CASSSRNTEAFF.

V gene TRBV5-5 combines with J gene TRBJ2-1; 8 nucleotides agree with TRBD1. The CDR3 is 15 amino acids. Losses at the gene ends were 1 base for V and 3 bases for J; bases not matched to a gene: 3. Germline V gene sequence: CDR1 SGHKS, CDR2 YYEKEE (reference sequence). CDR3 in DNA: TGTGCCAGCAGCTTGATGACAGGGGTCTACAATGAGCAGTTCTTC. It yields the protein CASSLMTGVYNEQFF.

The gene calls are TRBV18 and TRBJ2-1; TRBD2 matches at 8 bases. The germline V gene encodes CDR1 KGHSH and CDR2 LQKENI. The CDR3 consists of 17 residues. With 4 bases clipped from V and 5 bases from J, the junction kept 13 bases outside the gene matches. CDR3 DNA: TGTGCCAGCTCACAAGTTTCGTCGGGACTAGTAAACAATGAGCAGTTCTTC. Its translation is CASSQVSSGLVNNEQFF.

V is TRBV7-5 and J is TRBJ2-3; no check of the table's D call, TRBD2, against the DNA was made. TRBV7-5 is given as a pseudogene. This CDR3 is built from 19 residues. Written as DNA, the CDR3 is TGTGTCAGAAGCCCCGCAACTCCTTCTAGCGGGGGCCCCACAGATACGCAGTATTTT. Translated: CVRSPATPSSGGPTDTQYF.

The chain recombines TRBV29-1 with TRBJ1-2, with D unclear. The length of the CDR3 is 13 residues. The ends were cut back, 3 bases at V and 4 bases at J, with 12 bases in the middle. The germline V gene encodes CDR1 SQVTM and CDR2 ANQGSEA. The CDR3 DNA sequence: TGCAGCGTTGATGCTGGAGTTGGCTATGGCTACACCTTC. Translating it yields CSVDAGVGYGYTF.

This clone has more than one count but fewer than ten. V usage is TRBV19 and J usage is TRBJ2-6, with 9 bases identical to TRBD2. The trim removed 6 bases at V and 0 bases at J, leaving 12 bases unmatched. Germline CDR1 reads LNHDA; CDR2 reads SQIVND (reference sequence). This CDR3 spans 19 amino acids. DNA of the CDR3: TGTGCCAGTAGATGGACGGGAACTAGCGGGCCCTCTGGGGCCAACGTCCTGACTTTC. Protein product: CASRWTGTSGPSGANVLTF.

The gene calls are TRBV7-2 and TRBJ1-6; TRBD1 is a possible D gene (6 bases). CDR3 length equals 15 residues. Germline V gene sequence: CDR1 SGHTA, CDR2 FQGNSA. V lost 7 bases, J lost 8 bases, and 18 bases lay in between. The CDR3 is CASTSRAGVDSPLHF. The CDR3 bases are TGTGCCAGCACCTCACGGGCAGGGGTAGATTCACCCCTCCACTTT.